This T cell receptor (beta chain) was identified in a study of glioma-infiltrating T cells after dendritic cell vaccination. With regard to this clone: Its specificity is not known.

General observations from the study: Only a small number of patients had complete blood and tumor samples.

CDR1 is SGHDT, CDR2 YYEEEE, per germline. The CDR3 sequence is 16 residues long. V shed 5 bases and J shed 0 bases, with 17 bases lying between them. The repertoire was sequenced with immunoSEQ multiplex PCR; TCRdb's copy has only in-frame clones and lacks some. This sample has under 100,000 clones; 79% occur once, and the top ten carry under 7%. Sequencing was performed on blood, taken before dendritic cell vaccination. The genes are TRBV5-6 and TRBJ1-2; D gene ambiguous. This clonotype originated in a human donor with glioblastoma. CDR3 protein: CASRPRLPKTNYGYTF. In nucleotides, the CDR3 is TGTGCCAGCAGACCCAGGTTGCCCAAGACTAACTATGGCTACACCTTC.